This TCR beta chain was recorded in a study of cytotoxic CD8 clonotypes in ibrutinib-treated CLL. In the study overall: The average sample held roughly 250,000 productive templates and fewer than 100,000 productive rearrangements.

Clones were read by immunoSEQ multiplex PCR, and TCRdb kept only the in-frame ones, dropping some. This table has some 350,000 clones, 60% to 80% appearing once. A remark on this clone: Its antigen is as yet unknown.

General study results and limits: Clonality measured at baseline exceeded age-matched healthy donors, tracking circulating CD8+ T-cell counts.

The V gene's germline CDR1 is SGHRS and CDR2 YFSETQ. The junction had 6 bases not matched to a gene; V was cut back by 4 bases and J by 4 bases. The CDR3 has 15 residues. This material consisted of PBMCs, taken after 36 months of ibrutinib treatment. The rearrangement links TRBV5-1 to TRBJ2-2; TRBD2 matches at 8 bases. This receptor was obtained from a human donor with chronic lymphocytic leukemia. CDR3 DNA sequence: TGCGCCAGCAGCAAAGTAGCGGGGAGCACCGGGGAGCTGTTTTTT. Amino acids: CASSKVAGSTGELFF.